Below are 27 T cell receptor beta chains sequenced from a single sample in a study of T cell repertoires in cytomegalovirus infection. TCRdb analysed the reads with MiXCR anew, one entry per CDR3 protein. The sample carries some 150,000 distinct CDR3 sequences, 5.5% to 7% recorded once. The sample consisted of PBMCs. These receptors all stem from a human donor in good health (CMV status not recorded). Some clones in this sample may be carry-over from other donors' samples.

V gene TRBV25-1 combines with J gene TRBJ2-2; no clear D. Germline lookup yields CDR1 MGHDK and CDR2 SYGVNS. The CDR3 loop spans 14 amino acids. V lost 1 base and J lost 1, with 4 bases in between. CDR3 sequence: CASSELRNTGELFF. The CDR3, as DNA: TGTGCCAGCAGTGAATTGAGGAACACCGGGGAGCTGTTTTTT.

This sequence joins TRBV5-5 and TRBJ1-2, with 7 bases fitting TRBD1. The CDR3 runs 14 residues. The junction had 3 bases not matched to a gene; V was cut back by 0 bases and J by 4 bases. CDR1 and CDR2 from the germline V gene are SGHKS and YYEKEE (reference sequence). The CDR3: CASSLEWDSYGYTF. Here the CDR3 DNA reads TGTGCCAGCAGCTTGGAGTGGGACAGCTATGGCTACACCTTC. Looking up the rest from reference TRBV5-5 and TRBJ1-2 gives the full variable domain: DAGVTQSPTHLIKTRGQQVTLRCSPISGHKSVSWYQQVLGQGPQFIFQYYEKEERGRGNFPDRFSARQFPNYSSELNVNALLLGDSALYLCASSLEWDSYGYTFGSGTRLTVV.

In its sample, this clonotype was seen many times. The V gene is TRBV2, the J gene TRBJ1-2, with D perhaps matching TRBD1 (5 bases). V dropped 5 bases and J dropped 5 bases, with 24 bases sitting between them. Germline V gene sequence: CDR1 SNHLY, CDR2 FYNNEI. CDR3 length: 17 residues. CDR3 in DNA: TGTGCCAGCAGTTCTATCGGTGGGGACGAGAAGGGATATGGCTACACCTTC. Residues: CASSSIGGDEKGYGYTF.

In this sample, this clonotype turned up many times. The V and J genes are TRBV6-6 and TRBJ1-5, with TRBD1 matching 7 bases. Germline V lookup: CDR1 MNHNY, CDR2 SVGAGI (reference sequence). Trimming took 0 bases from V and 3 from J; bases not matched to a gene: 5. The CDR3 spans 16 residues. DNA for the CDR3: TGTGCCAGCAGTTACTCGGAGACAGGGTACAATCAGCCCCAGCATTTT. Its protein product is CASSYSETGYNQPQHF.

The CDR3 sequence is CASRRLAGGDTQYF. The DNA for the CDR3 is TGTGCCAGCAGGAGACTAGCGGGGGGAGATACGCAGTATTTT. This rearrangement joins TRBV7-8 to TRBJ2-3, with TRBD2 identical over 13 bases. CDR1 SGHVS and CDR2 FQNEAQ come from the germline V gene. The CDR3 sequence is 14 residues long. J was trimmed by 5 bases and V by 6 bases; bases with no gene match: 2.

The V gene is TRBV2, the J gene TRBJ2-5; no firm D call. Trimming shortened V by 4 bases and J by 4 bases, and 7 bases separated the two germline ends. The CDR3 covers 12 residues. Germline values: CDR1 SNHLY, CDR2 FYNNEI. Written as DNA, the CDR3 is TGTGCCAGCAGTGTCGCTGCAGAGACCCAGTACTTC. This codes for CASSVAAETQYF.

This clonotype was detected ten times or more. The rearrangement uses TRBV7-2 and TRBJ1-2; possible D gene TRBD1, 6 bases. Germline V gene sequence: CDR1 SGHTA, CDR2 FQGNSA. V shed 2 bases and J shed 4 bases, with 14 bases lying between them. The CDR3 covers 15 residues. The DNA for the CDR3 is TGTGCCAGCAGCTTAAGTGGACAGCAGATCTATGGCTACACCTTC. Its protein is CASSLSGQQIYGYTF.

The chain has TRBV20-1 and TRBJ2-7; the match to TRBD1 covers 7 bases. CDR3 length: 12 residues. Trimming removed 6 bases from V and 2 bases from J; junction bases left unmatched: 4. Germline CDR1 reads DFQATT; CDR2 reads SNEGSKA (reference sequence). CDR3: CSAWGQPYEQYF. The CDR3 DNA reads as TGCAGTGCATGGGGACAGCCCTACGAGCAGTACTTC.

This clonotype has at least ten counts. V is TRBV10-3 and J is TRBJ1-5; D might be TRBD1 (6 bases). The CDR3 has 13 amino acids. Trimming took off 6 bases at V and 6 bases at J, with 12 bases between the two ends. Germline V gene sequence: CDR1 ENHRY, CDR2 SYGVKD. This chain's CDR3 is CAIRGEGGQPQHF. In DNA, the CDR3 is TGTGCCATCAGGGGCGAAGGGGGTCAGCCCCAGCATTTT.

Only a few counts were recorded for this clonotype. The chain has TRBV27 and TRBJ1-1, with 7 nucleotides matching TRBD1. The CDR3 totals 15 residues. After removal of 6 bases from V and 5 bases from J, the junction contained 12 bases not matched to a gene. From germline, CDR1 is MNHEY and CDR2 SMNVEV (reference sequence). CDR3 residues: CASRAEGQRRTEAFF. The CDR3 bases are TGTGCCAGCAGGGCCGAGGGACAGCGACGGACTGAAGCTTTCTTT.

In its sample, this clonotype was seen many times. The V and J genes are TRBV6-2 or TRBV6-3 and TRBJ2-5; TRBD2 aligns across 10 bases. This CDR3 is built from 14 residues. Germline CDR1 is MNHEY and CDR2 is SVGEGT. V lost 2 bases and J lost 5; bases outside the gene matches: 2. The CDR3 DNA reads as TGTGCCAGCAGTTACGTGACTAGCGGGGAGACCCAGTACTTC. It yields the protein CASSYVTSGETQYF.

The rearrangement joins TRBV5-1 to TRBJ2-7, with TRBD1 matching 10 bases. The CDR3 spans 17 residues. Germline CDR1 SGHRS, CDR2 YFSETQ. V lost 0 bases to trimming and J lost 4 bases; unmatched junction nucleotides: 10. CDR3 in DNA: TGCGCCAGCAGCTTGGTAGGGACAGGGGACCGGTGGTACGAGCAGTACTTC. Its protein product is CASSLVGTGDRWYEQYF. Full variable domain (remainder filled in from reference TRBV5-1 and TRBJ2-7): KAGVTQTPRYLIKTRGQQVTLSCSPISGHRSVSWYQQTPGQGLQFLFEYFSETQRNKGNFPGRFSGRQFSNSRSEMNVSTLELGDSALYLCASSLVGTGDRWYEQYFGPGTRLTVT.

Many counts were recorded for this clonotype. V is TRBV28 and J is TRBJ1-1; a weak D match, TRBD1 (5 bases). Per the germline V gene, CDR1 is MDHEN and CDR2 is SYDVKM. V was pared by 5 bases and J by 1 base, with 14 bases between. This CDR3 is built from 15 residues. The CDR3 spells CASSRGGAGNTEAFF. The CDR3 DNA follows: TGTGCCAGCAGTCGCGGGGGAGCAGGGAACACTGAAGCTTTCTTT.

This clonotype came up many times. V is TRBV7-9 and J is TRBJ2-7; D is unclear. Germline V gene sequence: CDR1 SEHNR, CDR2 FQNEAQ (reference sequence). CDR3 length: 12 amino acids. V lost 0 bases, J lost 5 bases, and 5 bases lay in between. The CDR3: CASSLALDEQYF. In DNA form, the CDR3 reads TGTGCCAGCAGCTTAGCGTTAGACGAGCAGTACTTC.

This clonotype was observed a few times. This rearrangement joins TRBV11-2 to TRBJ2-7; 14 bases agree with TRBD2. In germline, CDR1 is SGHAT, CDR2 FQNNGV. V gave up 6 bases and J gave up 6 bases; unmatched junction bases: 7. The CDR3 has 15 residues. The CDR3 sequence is CASSLRTSGGTEQYF. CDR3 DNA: TGTGCCAGCAGTCTAAGGACTAGCGGGGGGACCGAGCAGTACTTC.

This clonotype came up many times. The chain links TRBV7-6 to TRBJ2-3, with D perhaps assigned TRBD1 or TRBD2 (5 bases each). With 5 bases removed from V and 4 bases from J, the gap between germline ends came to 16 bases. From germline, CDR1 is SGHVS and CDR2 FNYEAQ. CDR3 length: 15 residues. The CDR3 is CASSRSGTPADTQYF. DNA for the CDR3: TGTGCCAGCAGCCGCTCCGGGACCCCGGCAGATACGCAGTATTTT.

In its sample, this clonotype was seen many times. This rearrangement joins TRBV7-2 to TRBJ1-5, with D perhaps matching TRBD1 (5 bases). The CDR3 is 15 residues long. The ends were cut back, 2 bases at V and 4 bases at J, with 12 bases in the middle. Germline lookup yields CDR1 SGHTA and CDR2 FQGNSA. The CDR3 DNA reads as TGTGCCAGCAGCTTAAGGGCAGGGCTTAATCAGCCCCAGCATTTT. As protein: CASSLRAGLNQPQHF.

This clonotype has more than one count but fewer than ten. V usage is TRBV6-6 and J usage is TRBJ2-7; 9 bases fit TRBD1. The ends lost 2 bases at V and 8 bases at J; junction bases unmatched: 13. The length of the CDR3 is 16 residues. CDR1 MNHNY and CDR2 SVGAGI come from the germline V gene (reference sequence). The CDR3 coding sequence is TGTGCCAGCAGTTACACCGGGGAGACAGGGGGAGCTAAGCAGTACTTC. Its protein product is CASSYTGETGGAKQYF.

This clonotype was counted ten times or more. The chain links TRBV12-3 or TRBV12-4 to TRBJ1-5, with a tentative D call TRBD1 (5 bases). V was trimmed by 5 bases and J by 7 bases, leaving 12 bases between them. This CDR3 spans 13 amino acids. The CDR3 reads CASSPLGAQPQHF. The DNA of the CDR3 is TGTGCCAGCAGTCCGCTAGGGGCCCAGCCCCAGCATTTT.

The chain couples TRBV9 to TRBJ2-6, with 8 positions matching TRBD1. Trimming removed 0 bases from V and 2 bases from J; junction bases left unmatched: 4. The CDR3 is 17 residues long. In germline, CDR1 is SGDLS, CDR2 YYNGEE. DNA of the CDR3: TGTGCCAGCAGCGTAGGGCAGGGGGCGACTGGGGCCAACGTCCTGACTTTC. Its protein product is CASSVGQGATGANVLTF.

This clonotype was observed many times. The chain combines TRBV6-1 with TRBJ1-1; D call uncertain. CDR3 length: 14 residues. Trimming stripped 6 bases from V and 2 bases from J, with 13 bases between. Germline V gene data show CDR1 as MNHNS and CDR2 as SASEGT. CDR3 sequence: CASRPDRRNTEAFF. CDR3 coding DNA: TGTGCCAGCAGACCTGACCGAAGAAACACTGAAGCTTTCTTT.

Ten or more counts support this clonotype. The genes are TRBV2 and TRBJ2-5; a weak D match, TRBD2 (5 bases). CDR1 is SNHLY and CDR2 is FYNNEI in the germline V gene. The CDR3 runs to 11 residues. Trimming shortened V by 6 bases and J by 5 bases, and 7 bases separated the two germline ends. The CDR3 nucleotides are TGTGCCAGCAGGGAGGCGGAGACCCAGTACTTC. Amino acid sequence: CASREAETQYF.

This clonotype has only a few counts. Here the CDR3 DNA reads TGTGCCAGCAGCATCGGGACAGGGTACTCCTACGAGCAGTACTTC. Translation: CASSIGTGYSYEQYF. V gene TRBV7-9 combines with J gene TRBJ2-7, with 9 bases identical to TRBD1. The CDR3 extends over 15 amino acids. The junction had 5 bases not matched to a gene; V was cut back by 5 bases and J by 0 bases. Per the germline V gene, CDR1 is SEHNR and CDR2 is FQNEAQ (reference sequence).

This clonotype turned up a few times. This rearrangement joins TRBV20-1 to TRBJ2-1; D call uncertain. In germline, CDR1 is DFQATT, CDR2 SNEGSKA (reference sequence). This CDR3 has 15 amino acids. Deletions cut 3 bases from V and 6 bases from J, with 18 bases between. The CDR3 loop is CSASLLVGRSNEQFF. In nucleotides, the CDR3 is TGCAGTGCTAGTTTGCTCGTTGGTCGCTCCAATGAGCAGTTCTTC.

The CDR3 protein is CASSLESGQAGGTEAFF. The DNA for the CDR3 is TGTGCCAGCAGCTTAGAGTCGGGACAGGCGGGAGGGACTGAAGCTTTCTTT. This chain uses TRBV7-6 with TRBJ1-1; 8 positions match TRBD1. J was trimmed by 5 bases and V by 1 base; bases with no gene match: 12. The CDR3 sequence is 17 residues long. Germline loops: CDR1 SGHVS, CDR2 FNYEAQ.

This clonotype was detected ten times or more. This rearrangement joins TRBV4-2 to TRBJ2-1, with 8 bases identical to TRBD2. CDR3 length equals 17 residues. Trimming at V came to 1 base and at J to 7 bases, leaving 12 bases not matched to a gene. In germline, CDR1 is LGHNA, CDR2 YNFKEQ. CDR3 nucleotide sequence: TGTGCCAGCAGCCAAGGCGTCGGGACTAGGGTGGGGAATGAGCAGTTCTTC. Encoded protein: CASSQGVGTRVGNEQFF.

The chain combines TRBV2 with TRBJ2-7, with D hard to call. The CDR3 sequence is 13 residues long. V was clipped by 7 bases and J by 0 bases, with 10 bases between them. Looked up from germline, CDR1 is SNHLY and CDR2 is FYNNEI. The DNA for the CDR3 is TGTGCCAGCAACGCCGCAGCCTCCTACGAGCAGTACTTC. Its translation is CASNAAASYEQYF. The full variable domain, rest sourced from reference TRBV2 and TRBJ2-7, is EPEVTQTPSHQVTQMGQEVILRCVPISNHLYFYWYRQILGQKVEFLVSFYNNEISEKSEIFDDQFSVERPDGSNFTLKIRSTKLEDSAMYFCASNAAASYEQYFGPGTRLTVT.